This is a list of T cell receptor beta chains from one sample in a study of control samples from healthy donors and cancer patients. Clones were read by immunoSEQ multiplex PCR, and TCRdb kept only the in-frame ones, dropping some. The data show about 22,000 clones, with approximately 80% seen just once and around 29% held by the top ten. The sample taken for sequencing was PBMCs. The receptors were sampled from a man aged 60 to 69 with head and neck cancer. Both conserved end residues are part of each CDR3. Each record gives: V gene, clone size, D gene, J gene, CDR3 protein, CDR3 DNA. The D gene is left open where the match is weak. A clone size is listed for some rows: how often the clone was seen (once, few, many), or a class if it is expanded.

V gene: TRBV5-1; clone size: NA; D gene: TRBD2; J gene: TRBJ2-7; CDR3 protein: CASSSFVGLAGKGYEQYF; CDR3 DNA: TGCGCCAGCAGCTCGTTTGTCGGACTAGCGGGAAAGGGGTACGAGCAGTACTTC
V gene: TRBV3-1/TRBV3-2; clone size: NA; D gene: TRBD2; J gene: TRBJ2-3; CDR3 protein: CASSTRTSGGPDTQYF; CDR3 DNA: TGTGCCAGCAGCACCCGGACTAGCGGGGGGCCGGATACGCAGTATTTT
V gene: TRBV9; clone size: NA; D gene: TRBD2; J gene: TRBJ2-7; CDR3 protein: CASSEAGASYEQYF; CDR3 DNA: TGTGCCAGCAGCGAAGCGGGGGCTTCCTACGAGCAGTACTTC
V gene: TRBV6-5; clone size: NA; D gene: NA; J gene: TRBJ1-1; CDR3 protein: CASSYSLEGLEAFF; CDR3 DNA: TGTGCCAGCAGTTACTCCCTCGAGGGCCTTGAAGCTTTCTTT
V gene: TRBV11-2; clone size: few; D gene: TRBD2; J gene: TRBJ2-1; CDR3 protein: CASGRGGLESEQFF; CDR3 DNA: TGTGCCAGCGGTCGGGGGGGCCTGGAGAGTGAGCAGTTCTTC
V gene: TRBV2; clone size: NA; D gene: NA; J gene: TRBJ1-2; CDR3 protein: CASSGVGEGYGYTF; CDR3 DNA: TGTGCCAGCAGTGGTGTGGGGGAGGGCTATGGCTACACCTTC
V gene: TRBV5-1; clone size: NA; D gene: NA; J gene: TRBJ1-1; CDR3 protein: CASSLDGGNTEAFF; CDR3 DNA: TGCGCCAGCAGCTTAGATGGGGGAAACACTGAAGCTTTCTTT
V gene: TRBV11-3; clone size: NA; D gene: NA; J gene: TRBJ2-2; CDR3 protein: CASSFGGSTGELFF; CDR3 DNA: TGTGCCAGCAGCTTCGGGGGCTCGACCGGGGAGCTGTTTTTT
V gene: TRBV27; clone size: NA; D gene: TRBD1; J gene: TRBJ1-2; CDR3 protein: CAIECPGGNYGYTF; CDR3 DNA: TGTGCCATTGAATGTCCAGGGGGGAACTATGGCTACACCTTC
V gene: TRBV2; clone size: NA; D gene: TRBD2; J gene: TRBJ2-2; CDR3 protein: CASRTSTGGELFF; CDR3 DNA: TGTGCCAGCAGGACTAGCACCGGCGGGGAGCTGTTTTTT
V gene: TRBV5-1; clone size: NA; D gene: NA; J gene: TRBJ2-1; CDR3 protein: CASRPYAGNEQFF; CDR3 DNA: TGCGCCAGCAGACCCTATGCAGGCAATGAGCAGTTCTTC
V gene: TRBV2; clone size: NA; D gene: TRBD2; J gene: TRBJ2-3; CDR3 protein: CASTTGLAGGPSTDTQYF; CDR3 DNA: TGTGCCAGCACTACGGGACTAGCGGGGGGGCCTAGCACAGATACGCAGTATTTT
V gene: TRBV9; clone size: NA; D gene: NA; J gene: TRBJ1-1; CDR3 protein: CASSVEGADTEAFF; CDR3 DNA: TGTGCCAGCAGCGTAGAAGGGGCGGACACTGAAGCTTTCTTT
V gene: TRBV9; clone size: NA; D gene: TRBD1; J gene: TRBJ2-6; CDR3 protein: CASEKGSPGQGLSGANVLTF; CDR3 DNA: TGTGCCAGCGAAAAGGGAAGTCCGGGACAGGGTCTCTCTGGGGCCAACGTCCTGACTTTC
V gene: TRBV18; clone size: NA; D gene: NA; J gene: TRBJ2-7; CDR3 protein: CASSPDSSYEQYF; CDR3 DNA: TGTGCCAGCTCACCCGACAGCTCCTACGAGCAGTACTTC
V gene: TRBV5-5; clone size: once; D gene: NA; J gene: TRBJ1-1; CDR3 protein: CASSLAGADNTEAFF; CDR3 DNA: TGTGCCAGCAGCTTGGCCGGGGCAGACAACACTGAAGCTTTCTTT
V gene: TRBV5-8; clone size: NA; D gene: NA; J gene: TRBJ1-1; CDR3 protein: CASSLTANTEAFF; CDR3 DNA: TGTGCCAGCAGCCTGACAGCGAACACTGAAGCTTTCTTT
V gene: TRBV5-1; clone size: NA; D gene: NA; J gene: TRBJ2-3; CDR3 protein: CASSLVGAPTDTQYF; CDR3 DNA: TGCGCCAGCAGCTTGGTGGGGGCACCCACAGATACGCAGTATTTT
V gene: TRBV12-2; clone size: NA; D gene: NA; J gene: TRBJ2-2; CDR3 protein: CASRLAGQSNTGELFF; CDR3 DNA: TGTGCAAGTCGCTTAGCTGGACAATCGAACACCGGGGAGCTGTTTTTT
V gene: TRBV4-3; clone size: few; D gene: TRBD2; J gene: TRBJ2-7; CDR3 protein: CASSQEPSGGAGEQYF; CDR3 DNA: TGCGCCAGCAGCCAAGAACCTAGCGGGGGGGCGGGCGAGCAGTACTTC
V gene: TRBV2; clone size: NA; D gene: NA; J gene: TRBJ2-4; CDR3 protein: CASSEAGPAGAKNIQYF; CDR3 DNA: TGTGCCAGCAGTGAAGCGGGGCCAGCGGGAGCCAAAAACATTCAGTACTTC
V gene: TRBV6-1; clone size: once; D gene: NA; J gene: TRBJ2-6; CDR3 protein: CASSEALGSGANVLTF; CDR3 DNA: TGTGCCAGCAGTGAAGCGCTTGGCTCTGGGGCCAACGTCCTGACTTTC
V gene: TRBV24-1; clone size: NA; D gene: NA; J gene: TRBJ2-7; CDR3 protein: CATSDFPPTGKDEQYF; CDR3 DNA: TGTGCCACCAGTGATTTCCCACCTACAGGGAAGGACGAGCAGTACTTC
V gene: TRBV10-3; clone size: NA; D gene: NA; J gene: TRBJ1-5; CDR3 protein: CAISRDPSNQPQHF; CDR3 DNA: TGTGCCATCAGTCGGGACCCGAGCAATCAGCCCCAGCATTTT
V gene: TRBV27; clone size: NA; D gene: TRBD1; J gene: TRBJ2-1; CDR3 protein: CASSSPRQGRSYNEQFF; CDR3 DNA: TGTGCCAGCAGTTCCCCTCGACAGGGGCGCTCCTACAATGAGCAGTTCTTC
V gene: TRBV18; clone size: NA; D gene: NA; J gene: TRBJ2-1; CDR3 protein: CASSVLQVSYNEQFF; CDR3 DNA: TGTGCCAGCTCAGTACTCCAGGTTTCCTACAATGAGCAGTTCTTC
V gene: TRBV2; clone size: NA; D gene: NA; J gene: TRBJ1-1; CDR3 protein: CATDAGFGTEAFF; CDR3 DNA: TGTGCCACCGACGCGGGCTTCGGAACTGAAGCTTTCTTT
V gene: TRBV4-3; clone size: NA; D gene: NA; J gene: TRBJ2-1; CDR3 protein: CASSQDVGSGHNEQFF; CDR3 DNA: TGCGCCAGCAGCCAAGACGTTGGTAGCGGCCACAATGAGCAGTTCTTC
V gene: TRBV6-5; clone size: NA; D gene: NA; J gene: TRBJ1-1; CDR3 protein: CASSSASEKTEAFF; CDR3 DNA: TGTGCCAGCAGCTCCGCGTCGGAGAAAACTGAAGCTTTCTTT
V gene: TRBV27; clone size: NA; D gene: TRBD1; J gene: TRBJ2-3; CDR3 protein: CASPEGQGATDTQYF; CDR3 DNA: TGTGCCAGCCCGGAGGGACAGGGGGCAACAGATACGCAGTATTTT
V gene: TRBV12-3/TRBV12-4; clone size: NA; D gene: NA; J gene: TRBJ1-2; CDR3 protein: CASSLNRVGGYTF; CDR3 DNA: TGTGCCAGCAGTTTAAACAGGGTCGGAGGCTACACCTTC
V gene: TRBV6-5; clone size: NA; D gene: TRBD2; J gene: TRBJ2-1; CDR3 protein: CASRSSGGLYNEQFF; CDR3 DNA: TGTGCCAGCAGAAGTAGCGGGGGCCTTTACAATGAGCAGTTCTTC
V gene: TRBV2; clone size: NA; D gene: NA; J gene: TRBJ1-2; CDR3 protein: CASSEDRDYTF; CDR3 DNA: TGTGCCAGCAGTGAAGACAGAGACTACACCTTC
V gene: TRBV10-3; clone size: NA; D gene: TRBD1; J gene: TRBJ2-7; CDR3 protein: CAISWDRTPYEQYF; CDR3 DNA: TGTGCCATCAGCTGGGACAGGACCCCCTACGAGCAGTACTTC
V gene: TRBV4-1; clone size: few; D gene: TRBD1; J gene: TRBJ1-5; CDR3 protein: CASSPTGGNQPQHF; CDR3 DNA: TGCGCCAGCAGCCCGACAGGGGGCAATCAGCCCCAGCATTTT
V gene: TRBV29-1; clone size: NA; D gene: TRBD1; J gene: TRBJ1-2; CDR3 protein: CSVETGANYGYTF; CDR3 DNA: TGCAGCGTTGAAACAGGGGCTAACTATGGCTACACCTTC
V gene: TRBV6-2/TRBV6-3; clone size: NA; D gene: NA; J gene: TRBJ2-5; CDR3 protein: CASSSTRLETQYF; CDR3 DNA: TGTGCCAGCAGTTCCACTAGGCTGGAGACCCAGTACTTC
V gene: TRBV7-2; clone size: NA; D gene: NA; J gene: TRBJ1-2; CDR3 protein: CASSLVGGDGYTF; CDR3 DNA: TGTGCCAGCAGCTTAGTCGGGGGTGACGGCTACACCTTC
V gene: TRBV27; clone size: NA; D gene: NA; J gene: TRBJ1-6; CDR3 protein: CASSLVWTVNSPLHF; CDR3 DNA: TGTGCCAGCAGTTTAGTCTGGACAGTCAATTCACCCCTCCACTTT
V gene: TRBV19; clone size: NA; D gene: NA; J gene: TRBJ2-3; CDR3 protein: CASSSRRGDTQYF; CDR3 DNA: TGTGCCAGTAGTTCCCGACGCGGGGATACGCAGTATTTT
V gene: TRBV7-9; clone size: NA; D gene: TRBD2; J gene: TRBJ2-3; CDR3 protein: CASSPGTSGTYTQYF; CDR3 DNA: TGTGCCAGCAGCCCAGGGACTAGCGGGACTTATACGCAGTATTTT
V gene: TRBV5-4; clone size: NA; D gene: NA; J gene: TRBJ2-3; CDR3 protein: CASSLNKGTDTQYF; CDR3 DNA: TGTGCCAGCAGCTTGAATAAGGGGACAGATACGCAGTATTTT
V gene: TRBV19; clone size: NA; D gene: TRBD1; J gene: TRBJ2-7; CDR3 protein: CASSPRGQGHYEQYF; CDR3 DNA: TGTGCCAGTAGTCCTAGGGGACAGGGACACTACGAGCAGTACTTC
V gene: TRBV5-1; clone size: NA; D gene: TRBD1; J gene: TRBJ1-3; CDR3 protein: CASSFLSGTVVSGNTIYF; CDR3 DNA: TGCGCCAGCAGCTTCCTATCCGGGACAGTAGTCTCTGGAAACACCATATATTTT
V gene: TRBV19; clone size: NA; D gene: NA; J gene: TRBJ2-7; CDR3 protein: CASSIGGQGLYEQYF; CDR3 DNA: TGTGCCAGTAGTATTGGTGGGCAGGGACTCTACGAGCAGTACTTC